This TCR beta chain stems from a study of Graves' ophthalmopathy and Graves' hyperthyroidism. Study-wide results and caveats: Most expanded thyroid clonotypes above 0.001 frequency also appeared in blood.

This clonotype was recorded at least ten times. The antigen is unknown. By definition, stable hyperthyroidism involved no ophthalmopathy within 18 months of follow-up. Clinical symptoms, serum thyroxine, TRAb, thyroid ultrasound and orbital computed tomography determined diagnosis. CDR1 is SEHNR, CDR2 FQNEAQ, per germline (reference sequence). The length of the CDR3 is 16 residues. Germline trimming cut 5 bases from V and 4 bases from J; bases unmatched to any gene: 11. The authors amplified TCR beta CDR3 regions from RNA transcripts. The first round was an RT-PCR with HTBI primers, and the second round was a multiplex PCR. A single record per CDR3 protein comes from TCRdb applying MiXCR to the multiplex PCR reads. The sample carries 400,000 or so distinct CDR3 sequences, about 18% recorded once.

V and J are TRBV7-9 and TRBJ2-5, with 9 nucleotides matching TRBD2. The TCR was taken from an adult woman with stable Graves' hyperthyroidism. The specimen was peripheral blood. The CDR3 coding sequence is TGTGCCAGCAGCACCCGAGCGGGAGCGGGGGGAGAGACCCAGTACTTC. Amino acid sequence: CASSTRAGAGGETQYF.